Following are 23 T cell receptor beta chains from one sample sequenced in a study of blood T cell repertoires in COVID-19. Clones were read by immunoSEQ multiplex PCR, and TCRdb kept only the in-frame ones, dropping some. Seen here are roughly 360,000 clones, more than 75% observed once, and the top ten hold 1% to 1.5%. The sample was PBMCs or T cells enriched from blood (not recorded which). These receptor sequences come from a young man who had recovered from COVID-19.

The rearrangement joins TRBV7-6 to TRBJ2-3; possible D gene TRBD1, 6 bases. V lost 3 bases and J 6 bases, leaving 22 bases between the germline ends. The CDR3 consists of 17 residues. CDR1 SGHVS and CDR2 FNYEAQ come from the germline V gene. Here the CDR3 DNA reads TGTGCCAGCAGCTTGGGGGCTGGAAGGGTAGGTTTGGATACGCAGTATTTT. Translating it yields CASSLGAGRVGLDTQYF.

The genes are TRBV5-6 and TRBJ1-2; 10 nucleotides align to TRBD1. The CDR3 extends over 19 amino acids. Germline values: CDR1 SGHDT, CDR2 YYEEEE. The V and J ends lost 2 bases and 1 base, in that order; junction bases with no gene match: 14. CDR3 in DNA: TGTGCCAGCAGCTTTCTAAGCGGGACAGGGGCTTCCAGTAACTATGGCTACACCTTC. Translation: CASSFLSGTGASSNYGYTF.

This clone is a singleton in its sample. The V gene is TRBV7-3, the J gene TRBJ2-5, with D perhaps matching TRBD1 (6 bases). Trimming cost V 5 bases and J 4 bases, with 17 bases left between them. This CDR3 has 15 amino acids. The germline gives CDR1 SGHTA, CDR2 FQGTGA. CDR3 in DNA: TGTGCCAGCAGCCTATCTCCAGGGGTGAGAGAGACCCAGTACTTC. This codes for CASSLSPGVRETQYF.

The chain links TRBV6-5 to TRBJ1-4; possible D gene TRBD1, 5 bases. CDR3 length: 14 amino acids. The germline V gene has CDR1 MNHEY and CDR2 SVGAGI. Between the trimmed V and J ends, which lost 7 bases and 8 bases, there was a span of 17 bases. The DNA of the CDR3 is TGTGCCAGCACCCACCGGGGGGTCGGGGAAAAACTGTTTTTT. Amino acid sequence: CASTHRGVGEKLFF.

The chain employs TRBV19 and TRBJ1-2; 8 positions match TRBD1. The junction had 6 bases not matched to a gene; V was cut back by 9 bases and J by 3 bases. The CDR3 has 13 residues. Germline V CDR1 and CDR2: LNHDA, SQIVND (reference sequence). CDR3 protein: CASKQGVDYGYTF. For the CDR3, the DNA is TGTGCCAGCAAACAGGGGGTGGACTATGGCTACACCTTC.

The chain links TRBV5-4 to TRBJ2-5; tentatively, D is TRBD2 (7 bases). Trimming removed 2 bases at V and 1 base at J, with 12 bases between. Germline V lookup: CDR1 SGHNT, CDR2 YYREEE (reference sequence). The CDR3 sequence is 15 residues long. The CDR3 region is CASSLLGGLQETQYF. In DNA, the CDR3 is TGTGCCAGCAGCTTACTCGGGGGGCTCCAAGAGACCCAGTACTTC.

The chain is built from TRBV6-1 and TRBJ1-5; no firm D call. Trimming took 1 base from V and 1 from J, leaving 11 bases between them. CDR1 is MNHNS, CDR2 SASEGT, per germline. The CDR3 totals 16 residues. DNA for the CDR3: TGTGCCAGCAGTGAAGAAGATGGAGGAAGCAATCAGCCCCAGCATTTT. Protein sequence: CASSEEDGGSNQPQHF.

The CDR3 sequence: CASSSGLLTAYGYTF. In DNA form, the CDR3 reads TGTGCCAGCAGCTCGGGTCTGTTGACGGCGTATGGCTACACCTTC. V gene TRBV6-5 combines with J gene TRBJ1-2; no definite D call. Germline lookup yields CDR1 MNHEY and CDR2 SVGAGI. The CDR3 length is 15 residues. Trimming stripped 6 bases from V and 5 bases from J, with 19 bases between.

J is TRBJ1-4 and V is TRBV5-6, with 9 bases matching TRBD1. The CDR3 is made up of 16 amino acids. The V and J ends lost 4 bases and 14 bases, in that order; junction bases with no gene match: 18. Germline V gene data show CDR1 as SGHDT and CDR2 as YYEEEE. In DNA, the CDR3 is TGTGCCAGCAGCCCCCCTGGGGGACAGGGAAGGCTCGAGCTGTTTTTT. Translating it yields CASSPPGGQGRLELFF.

This sequence joins TRBV6-2 or TRBV6-3 and TRBJ2-1; maybe TRBD2 (6 bases). Trimming removed 4 bases from V and 10 bases from J, with 14 bases in between. The CDR3 extends over 13 amino acids. CDR1 and CDR2 (germline): MNHEY, SVGEGT. The CDR3 DNA is TGTGCCAGCAGTTTCGGACAAAGCGGGGAGCAGTTCTTC. This gives the protein CASSFGQSGEQFF.

J is TRBJ2-1 and V is TRBV7-9; 11 bases are a match to TRBD2. CDR1 is SEHNR and CDR2 is FQNEAQ in the germline V gene (reference sequence). Trimming removed 4 bases from V and 0 bases from J; junction bases left unmatched: 5. The CDR3 extends over 17 amino acids. The CDR3 region is CASSWASGGPSYNEQFF. As DNA, the CDR3 is TGTGCCAGCAGCTGGGCTAGCGGGGGGCCCTCCTACAATGAGCAGTTCTTC.

This chain links TRBV27 with TRBJ1-2; D may be TRBD1 (6 bases). Looked up from germline, CDR1 is MNHEY and CDR2 is SMNVEV (reference sequence). CDR3 length equals 16 residues. V was clipped by 5 bases and J by 4 bases, with 20 bases between them. The CDR3 nucleotides read TGTGCCAGCAGTCGGGGGGGCGGGGGGCGTATCTATGGCTACACCTTC. Amino acids: CASSRGGGGRIYGYTF.

The chain has TRBV4-1 and TRBJ1-5, with D unresolved. The CDR3 consists of 15 residues. Trimming shortened V by 0 bases and J by 0 bases, and 6 bases separated the two germline ends. CDR1 is MGHRA and CDR2 is YSYEKL in the germline V gene. This CDR3 is CASSQDFYSNQPQHF. In DNA, the CDR3 is TGCGCCAGCAGCCAAGATTTCTATAGCAATCAGCCCCAGCATTTT.

V gene TRBV5-6 combines with J gene TRBJ1-5; a possible D gene is TRBD1 (5 bases). This CDR3 has 17 residues. V dropped 4 bases and J dropped 0 bases, with 17 bases sitting between them. Germline-derived CDR1 and CDR2 are SGHDT and YYEEEE. CDR3: CASSLRRGDYSNQPQHF. The CDR3 DNA is TGTGCCAGCAGCCTGAGACGCGGGGACTATAGCAATCAGCCCCAGCATTTT.

The genes are TRBV30 and TRBJ2-1; tentative D call: TRBD1 (7 bases). The CDR3 covers 16 residues. Germline V gene lookup returns CDR1 GTSNPN and CDR2 SVGIG (reference sequence). V shed 2 bases and J shed 4 bases, with 18 bases lying between them. CDR3 bases: TGTGCCTGGAGTCCACCCAGGGGGGACCAATACAATGAGCAGTTCTTC. Its protein product is CAWSPPRGDQYNEQFF.

This chain links TRBV15 with TRBJ1-2; D is unresolved. Trimming took 3 bases from V and 2 from J, leaving 10 bases between them. The length of the CDR3 is 14 residues. Per the germline V gene, CDR1 is LNHNV and CDR2 is YYDKDF (reference sequence). CDR3 sequence: CATSSSGVNYGYTF. The CDR3 DNA is TGTGCCACCAGCAGTTCGGGTGTCAACTATGGCTACACCTTC.

The chain has TRBV9 and TRBJ2-1; D is unresolved. The CDR3 spans 16 residues. V was shortened by 1 base and J by 4 bases, with 15 bases between the two germline ends. Germline values: CDR1 SGDLS, CDR2 YYNGEE. The CDR3 protein is CASSVLSALEYNEQFF. The CDR3 coding sequence is TGTGCCAGCAGCGTATTGTCCGCGCTCGAGTACAATGAGCAGTTCTTC.

The gene calls are TRBV6-6 and TRBJ2-4, with 7 bases matching TRBD2. The germline V gene has CDR1 MNHNY and CDR2 SVGAGI (reference sequence). Trimming took 6 bases from V and 0 from J; bases not matched to a gene: 8. The CDR3 runs 16 residues. The CDR3 reads CASSYLTGGAKNIQYF. The CDR3 nucleotides are TGTGCCAGCAGCTATCTGACGGGGGGAGCCAAAAACATTCAGTACTTC.

This chain uses TRBV30 with TRBJ1-1, with 9 positions matching TRBD1. CDR3 length: 12 residues. V shed 8 bases and J 0 bases; nucleotides not matched to a gene: 1. The germline V gene has CDR1 GTSNPN and CDR2 SVGIG (reference sequence). Here the CDR3 reads CARDRVNTEAFF. DNA of the CDR3: TGTGCCAGGGACAGGGTGAACACTGAAGCTTTCTTT.

This chain connects TRBV5-8 to TRBJ1-1; D remains ambiguous. The CDR3 has 12 amino acids. CDR1 SGHTS and CDR2 YDEGEE come from the germline V gene. The V and J ends lost 3 bases and 10 bases respectively, with 13 bases between them. The CDR3 protein is CASSSDIMRAFF. CDR3 nucleotide sequence: TGTGCCAGCAGCTCAGACATCATGAGAGCTTTCTTT.

V and J are TRBV29-1 and TRBJ2-7, with TRBD2 as a possible D gene (5 bases). Trimming took off 4 bases at V and 3 bases at J, with 10 bases between the two ends. The CDR3 spans 12 residues. Per the germline V gene, CDR1 is SQVTM and CDR2 is ANQGSEA. CDR3 nucleotide sequence: TGCAGCGTTGCGGACTGGATCTACGAGCAGTACTTC. Translated: CSVADWIYEQYF.

The rearrangement links TRBV5-4 to TRBJ1-4; D might be TRBD1 (6 bases). CDR1 SGHNT and CDR2 YYREEE come from the germline V gene (reference sequence). The V end lost 4 bases, the J end lost 8 bases, and 21 bases lay between the germline ends. The CDR3 extends over 16 amino acids. CDR3 DNA: TGTGCCAGCAGCCCAAACCGGGGGGGCATAGGGGAAAAACTGTTTTTT. Protein sequence: CASSPNRGGIGEKLFF.

This chain links TRBV2 with TRBJ1-1; 9 bases map to TRBD1. From germline, CDR1 is SNHLY and CDR2 FYNNEI. The CDR3 has 11 residues. The ends lost 8 bases at V and 7 bases at J; junction bases unmatched: 2. The CDR3 nucleotides are TGTGCCAGCGGACAGGGGCGTGAAGCTTTCTTT. Amino acids: CASGQGREAFF.